This T cell receptor beta chain derives from a study of CD8 T cells in Susac syndrome. Findings of the study overall: It was acknowledged in the study that the number of individuals who were included in its TCR sequencing and HLA analysis was relatively small.

V lost 6 bases to trimming and J lost 4 bases, with 15 bases between them. Looked up from germline, CDR1 is MNHEY and CDR2 is SVGAGI. The CDR3 totals 14 residues. Details on this clonotype: The antigen remains undetermined.

From blood CD8+ and CD4+ T cells, TCR beta sequences were generated. Isolation of CD8+ and CD4+ T cells was performed negatively, whereas enrichment of TEMRA cells was done by FACS. Random hexamers served to reverse transcribe roughly 0.45 to 1 ug RNA. The immunoSEQ assay covered 54 Vbeta and 13 Jbeta segments for CDR3. TCRdb re-derived calls from the immunoSEQ multiplex PCR reads in MiXCR, one entry per CDR3 protein. The data show 150,000 to 200,000 distinct CDR3 sequences, roughly 95% seen once. The V gene is TRBV6-5, the J gene TRBJ1-1; D gene uncertain. The sequence came from a human donor with multiple sclerosis. Sequencing used CD4+ T cells from PBMCs. CDR3 residues: CASSRFVEGTEAFF. Written as DNA, the CDR3 is TGTGCCAGCAGCCGCTTCGTAGAGGGCACTGAAGCTTTCTTT.